A selection of T cell receptor beta chains follows, all from one sample in a study of T cell clonotyping in hematopoietic cell transplantation. Only in-frame clones appear in the TCRdb table, and some are missing; sequencing was by immunoSEQ multiplex PCR. This sample yields 8,400 or so clones, of which approximately 68% are seen a single time; 22% belongs to the top ten. The sequencing here drew on peripheral blood mononuclear cells, taken 100 days after allogeneic stem cell transplant. The receptor set was obtained from a male patient between 60 and 69 years old who had an allogeneic stem cell transplant from an unrelated donor, so the T cells may come from the graft donor. Some clones in this sample may be carry-over from other donors' samples. CDR3s include the opening cysteine and the closing phenylalanine or tryptophan. The D gene is left open where the match is weak. Only part of the rows carry a size: once, few, many, or a class if the clone is expanded.

>TRBJ1-1|TRBV7-9|.|13|.
TGTGCCAGCAGATTAACAGGGCACACTGAAGCTTTCTTT
CASRLTGHTEAFF
>TRBJ1-2|TRBV27|TRBD1|14|.
TGTGCCAGCAGTAACCGGGACAGGGGCTATGGCTACACCTTC
CASSNRDRGYGYTF
>TRBJ1-3|TRBV4-2|.|21|few
TGTGCCAGCAGCCAAGAAGGGGGATGGGGGCAGGGAACTTACTCTGGAAACACCATATATTTT
CASSQEGGWGQGTYSGNTIYF
>TRBJ2-5|TRBV6-5|TRBD2|15|.
TGTGCCAGCAGCTTACTCTTAACGGGGGGAGAGACCCAGTACTTC
CASSLLLTGGETQYF
>TRBJ2-7|TRBV5-6|TRBD1|16|.
TGTGCCAGCAGCCCACCGGGACAGGGGATCCCCTACGAGCAGTACTTC
CASSPPGQGIPYEQYF
>TRBJ1-1|TRBV5-1|.|14|few
TGCGCCAGCAGCTTGGCTACTGCTAACACTGAAGCTTTCTTT
CASSLATANTEAFF
>TRBJ2-3|TRBV7-6|.|15|few
TGTGCCAGCAGCCCTCGCTCTAGCGGCACAGATACGCAGTATTTT
CASSPRSSGTDTQYF
>TRBJ1-2|TRBV5-6|TRBD1|17|.
TGTGCCAGCAGCCCGATAGACCGGGACAGGGGGATCTATGGCTACACCTTC
CASSPIDRDRGIYGYTF
>TRBJ1-3|TRBV7-2|.|13|.
TGTGCCAGCAGCGGACAGACTGGAAACACCATATATTTT
CASSGQTGNTIYF
>TRBJ1-3|TRBV11-3|.|16|once
TGTGCCAGCAGCCCGACAGTCCTTTACTCTGGAAACACCATATATTTT
CASSPTVLYSGNTIYF
>TRBJ1-4|TRBV5-1|.|14|once
TGCGCCAGCAGCCCGATAGCAACTAATGAAAAACTGTTTTTT
CASSPIATNEKLFF
>TRBJ2-7|TRBV27|TRBD1|15|.
TGTGCCAGCAGACCGGGACAGGGGGCGCGAAACGAGCAGTACTTC
CASRPGQGARNEQYF
>TRBJ2-3|TRBV11-3|TRBD1|17|.
TGTGCCAGCAGCTTAGGGATGACAGGGGGTAGCACAGATACGCAGTATTTT
CASSLGMTGGSTDTQYF
>TRBJ1-2|TRBV10-2|TRBD1|15|.
TGCGCCAGCAGAGCCGACAGGGGAGGTGTGGATGGCTACACCTTC
CASRADRGGVDGYTF
>TRBJ2-5|TRBV18|.|16|.
TGTGCCAGCTCACCAGGGGAGGGGGCGACGGTCAAGACCCAGTACTTC
CASSPGEGATVKTQYF
>TRBJ1-1|TRBV4-1|TRBD1|17|medium-sized
TGCGCCAGCAGCCAAGATCTTGTTGTCAGGGGGTACACTGAAGCTTTCTTT
CASSQDLVVRGYTEAFF
>TRBJ2-1|TRBV2|.|14|.
TGTGCCAGCAGTCCATCTAGCAGCTACAATGAGCAGTTCTTC
CASSPSSSYNEQFF